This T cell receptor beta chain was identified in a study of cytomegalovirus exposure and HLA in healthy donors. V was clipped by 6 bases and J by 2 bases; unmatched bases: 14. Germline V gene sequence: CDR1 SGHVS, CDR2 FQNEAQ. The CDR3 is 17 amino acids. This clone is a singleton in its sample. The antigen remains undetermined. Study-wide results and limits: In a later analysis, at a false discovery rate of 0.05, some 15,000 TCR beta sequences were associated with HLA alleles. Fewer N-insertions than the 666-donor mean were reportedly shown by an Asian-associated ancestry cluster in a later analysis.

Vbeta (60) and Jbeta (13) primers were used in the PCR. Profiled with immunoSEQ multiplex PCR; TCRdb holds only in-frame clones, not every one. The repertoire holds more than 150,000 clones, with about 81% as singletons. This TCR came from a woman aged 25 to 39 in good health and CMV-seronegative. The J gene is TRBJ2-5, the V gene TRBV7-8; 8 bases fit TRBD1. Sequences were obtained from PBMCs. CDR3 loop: CASRSLGTGGIQETQYF. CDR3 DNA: TGTGCCAGCAGGTCATTAGGTACAGGGGGAATTCAAGAGACCCAGTACTTC.